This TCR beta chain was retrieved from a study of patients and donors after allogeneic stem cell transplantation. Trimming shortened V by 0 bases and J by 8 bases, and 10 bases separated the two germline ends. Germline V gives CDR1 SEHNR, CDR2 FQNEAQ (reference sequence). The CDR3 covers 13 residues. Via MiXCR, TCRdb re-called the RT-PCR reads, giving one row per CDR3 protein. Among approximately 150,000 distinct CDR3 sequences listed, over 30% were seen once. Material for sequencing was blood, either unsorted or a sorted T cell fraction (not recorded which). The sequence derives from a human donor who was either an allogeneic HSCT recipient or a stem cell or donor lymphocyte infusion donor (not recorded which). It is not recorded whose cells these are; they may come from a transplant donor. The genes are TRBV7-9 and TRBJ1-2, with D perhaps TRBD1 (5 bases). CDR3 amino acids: CASSLAYGDGYTF. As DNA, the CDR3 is TGTGCCAGCAGCTTAGCGTACGGGGACGGCTACACCTTC.